These 4 T cell receptor beta chains came from one sample sequenced in a study of control samples from healthy donors and cancer patients. Produced via immunoSEQ multiplex PCR; TCRdb's table is partial and in-frame only. The sample contains approximately 140,000 clones, 90% to 95% of which appear only once. What was sequenced was blood. Every receptor here comes from a man aged 40-49 years in good health.

V is TRBV3-1 (or the pseudogene TRBV3-2) and J is TRBJ2-2; 13 nucleotides agree with TRBD2. This CDR3 is built from 20 residues. The ends lost 1 base at V and 0 bases at J; junction bases unmatched: 8. The V gene's germline CDR1 is LGHDT and CDR2 YNNKEL (reference sequence). The CDR3 protein is CASSQVHTGLAGPNTGELFF. The DNA of the CDR3 is TGTGCCAGCAGCCAAGTCCACACGGGACTAGCGGGGCCGAACACCGGGGAGCTGTTTTTT.

This chain uses TRBV7-2 with TRBJ2-1, with unresolved D. V lost 2 bases and J lost 9, with 11 bases in between. Looked up from germline, CDR1 is SGHTA and CDR2 is FQGNSA. The CDR3 contains 13 residues. The CDR3 bases are TGTGCCAGCAGCTTACTGGGGATGTCTGAGCAGTTCTTC. Its translation: CASSLLGMSEQFF.

The chain couples TRBV6-5 to TRBJ2-7, with 8 bases aligning to TRBD1. Germline V gene lookup returns CDR1 MNHEY and CDR2 SVGAGI. With V trimmed by 6 bases and J by 0 bases, 4 bases remained unmatched. There are 14 residues in the CDR3. The CDR3: CASRNTGGSYEQYF. The CDR3 bases are TGTGCCAGCAGGAACACAGGGGGCTCCTACGAGCAGTACTTC.

This rearrangement joins TRBV6-1 to TRBJ1-5; D is ambiguous. Deletions cut 2 bases from V and 1 base from J, with 9 bases between. The germline gives CDR1 MNHNS, CDR2 SASEGT. The CDR3 has 15 amino acids. In DNA form, the CDR3 reads TGTGCCAGCAGTGAACGGGGAAGGAGCAATCAGCCCCAGCATTTT. This sequence encodes CASSERGRSNQPQHF.